The clone carrying this TCR beta chain has ten or more counts. TCRdb redid the calling of the 5' RACE reads with MiXCR, one entry per CDR3 protein. The sample contains some 30,000 distinct CDR3 sequences, 4.5% to 7% of which appear only once. The source of the sample is a study of early T cells in non-severe SARS-CoV-2 infection. Study summary: Sequencing of bulk RNA from unsorted whole blood was done, without chain pairing.

The specimen sequenced was whole blood. The sequence was obtained from an adult who was a healthcare worker with PCR-confirmed SARS-CoV-2 infection or an uninfected control (not recorded which).

CDR3 sequence (DNA): TGCGCCAGCAGCTTGACAGTTAATCAGCCCCAGCATTTT. Its protein is CASSLTVNQPQHF. The rearrangement links TRBV5-1 to TRBJ1-5; D not resolved. Germline-derived CDR1 and CDR2 are SGHRS and YFSETQ. The CDR3 totals 13 residues. V dropped 1 base and J dropped 4 bases, with 6 bases sitting between them.